The clone carrying this T cell receptor beta chain was counted only a few times. MiXCR, applied by TCRdb to the 5' RACE reads, yields one record per CDR3 protein. The data contain 250,000 or so distinct CDR3 sequences, about a sixth of them singletons. The CDR3 runs 16 residues. V trimming: 4 bases; J trimming: 4 bases; junction bases outside the gene matches: 7. Germline values: CDR1 SGHRS, CDR2 YFSETQ. The sample is drawn from a study of T-cell memory formation after mild COVID-19. On the study more broadly: Across donors, TCR clusters were largely donor specific.

Sequences were obtained from PBMCs or a T cell subset sorted from them (not recorded which). The chain links TRBV5-1 to TRBJ1-6; TRBD1 matches at 8 bases. The receptor was derived from a man younger than 30 who had mild COVID-19 (a few samples of this study predate the infection). Cell type and time point are not known. CDR3 DNA: TGCGCCAGCAGCGCGGAAGGGACAGGTTATAATTCACCCCTCCACTTT. This translates into CASSAEGTGYNSPLHF.